The rows below give T cell receptor beta chains drawn from one sample of a study of cytomegalovirus exposure and HLA in healthy donors. Sequencing used immunoSEQ multiplex PCR; TCRdb keeps in-frame clones, though not all of them. The table lists under 90,000 clones. Sequenced: PBMCs. The receptors here all came from a female donor in good health and CMV-seropositive. Each CDR3 is given with its conserved first and last residue. Fields, in order: V gene, J gene, D gene, CDR3 protein. D genes are given only for firm matches.

V: TRBV30
J: TRBJ1-1
D: .
CDR3: CACARQLNTEAFF

V: TRBV13
J: TRBJ1-1
D: .
CDR3: CASSPNLAGTTEAFF

V: TRBV28
J: TRBJ1-1
D: .
CDR3: CASREDRENTEAFF

V: TRBV11-2
J: TRBJ2-1
D: TRBD2
CDR3: CATGIGLAGDNEQFF

V: TRBV25-1
J: TRBJ2-3
D: TRBD2
CDR3: CASSEGTSGRGTDTQYF

V: TRBV4-3
J: TRBJ1-1
D: .
CDR3: CASSRGGAATEAFF

V: TRBV6-1
J: TRBJ1-4
D: TRBD1
CDR3: CASSEEGAGVGKLFF

V: TRBV10-3
J: TRBJ1-1
D: TRBD1
CDR3: CAISGQTGPTEAFF

V: TRBV27
J: TRBJ2-5
D: TRBD2
CDR3: CASSPRLAKVRETQYF

V: TRBV29-1
J: TRBJ1-1
D: .
CDR3: CSVDWANGAFF

V: TRBV15
J: TRBJ1-5
D: TRBD1
CDR3: CATSGDRGLEQPQHF

V: TRBV28
J: TRBJ1-6
D: .
CDR3: CASSSLNGNSPLHF

V: TRBV18
J: TRBJ2-2
D: TRBD1
CDR3: CASSLQGASGELFF

V: TRBV4-3
J: TRBJ2-3
D: .
CDR3: CASSQDSRGTDTQYF

V: TRBV6-1
J: TRBJ2-4
D: TRBD1
CDR3: CASSVGTGGDIQYF

V: TRBV20-1
J: TRBJ2-7
D: .
CDR3: CSASASYEQYF

V: TRBV14
J: TRBJ1-5
D: .
CDR3: CASSQMGGQPQHF

V: TRBV29-1
J: TRBJ1-1
D: .
CDR3: CSSSYGGGNTEAFF

V: TRBV25-1
J: TRBJ2-7
D: TRBD1
CDR3: CATDLGQGEQYF

V: TRBV13
J: TRBJ1-2
D: TRBD1
CDR3: CASTFGTGDYGYTF

V: TRBV9
J: TRBJ2-3
D: TRBD1
CDR3: CASSVGQGAGDTQYF

V: TRBV30
J: TRBJ1-5
D: TRBD1
CDR3: CAWRVPGQGGQPQHF

V: TRBV13
J: TRBJ1-2
D: TRBD1
CDR3: CASSKRQGGNYGYTF

V: TRBV20-1
J: TRBJ1-1
D: .
CDR3: CSATHGTEAFF

V: TRBV2
J: TRBJ2-7
D: .
CDR3: CASRSLQTPPYEQYF

V: TRBV5-4
J: TRBJ2-2
D: TRBD1
CDR3: CASSFNRGRNTGELFF

V: TRBV10-3
J: TRBJ2-7
D: TRBD2
CDR3: CAISESASGSSYEQYF

V: TRBV7-9
J: TRBJ2-7
D: TRBD2
CDR3: CASSQLAGLNRGPHEQYF

V: TRBV6-6
J: TRBJ2-2
D: TRBD2
CDR3: CASRPSGITGELFF

V: TRBV18
J: TRBJ1-4
D: .
CDR3: CASSPQGKDEKLFF

V: TRBV15
J: TRBJ1-5
D: TRBD1
CDR3: CATSFFPGGQGHQPQHF

V: TRBV30
J: TRBJ2-7
D: .
CDR3: CAWSVRDSSSYEQYF

V: TRBV9
J: TRBJ2-1
D: .
CDR3: CASSVLTTSYNEQFF

V: TRBV27
J: TRBJ2-7
D: TRBD1
CDR3: CASSFRGQNSYEQYF

V: TRBV28
J: TRBJ1-5
D: TRBD1
CDR3: CASSWDRAHHQPQHF

V: TRBV28
J: TRBJ1-2
D: TRBD1
CDR3: CASSLYGQGAGGYGYTF

V: TRBV5-1
J: TRBJ1-2
D: .
CDR3: CASSLGGNYGYTF

V: TRBV29-1
J: TRBJ2-4
D: .
CDR3: CSVARGAKNIQYF

V: TRBV7-8
J: TRBJ2-7
D: TRBD2
CDR3: CASSEGTTYEQYF

V: TRBV7-6
J: TRBJ2-7
D: TRBD2
CDR3: CASSLGERGSYEQYF

V: TRBV6-5
J: TRBJ1-5
D: .
CDR3: CASSYGGGNQPQHF

V: TRBV6-6
J: TRBJ2-1
D: TRBD1
CDR3: CASSGTGTDDEQFF

V: TRBV27
J: TRBJ2-3
D: TRBD2
CDR3: CASSPGTSGTNTQYF

V: TRBV13
J: TRBJ2-1
D: TRBD2
CDR3: CASSLGLAGFDEQFF

V: TRBV28
J: TRBJ2-7
D: .
CDR3: CASSPGQGGKYEQYF

V: TRBV6-1
J: TRBJ1-5
D: .
CDR3: CASSEEYPQSYQPQHF

V: TRBV7-8
J: TRBJ1-2
D: .
CDR3: CASSPLRDPTGGYTF

V: TRBV7-3
J: TRBJ2-1
D: .
CDR3: CASSLTGGSYNEQFF

V: TRBV30
J: TRBJ1-5
D: .
CDR3: CAWSLENRPQHF

V: TRBV6-5
J: TRBJ2-1
D: .
CDR3: CASSYRSVSSYNEQFF

V: TRBV7-8
J: TRBJ1-4
D: .
CDR3: CASSFNGLGEKLFF

V: TRBV6-6
J: TRBJ2-2
D: .
CDR3: CASSYEAGELFF

V: TRBV6-5
J: TRBJ1-1
D: .
CDR3: CASRYREVAFF